Listed below are T cell receptor beta chains from one sample, sequenced in a study of blood T cell repertoires in COVID-19. TCRdb's copy holds only in-frame clones and misses some; the assay was immunoSEQ multiplex PCR. Found here are tens of thousands of clones, approximately 80% of them singletons; the top ten hold more than 4%. The sequencing input was peripheral blood. The receptor set was obtained from a woman in her fifties or sixties with acute or convalescent COVID-19. Both conserved end residues are part of each CDR3. D genes are given only for firm matches. Size is omitted from some rows. Given values are once, few, many or a class for expanded clones.

D gene	clone size	V gene	J gene	CDR3 length	CDR3 protein	CDR3 DNA
NA	NA	TRBV10-3	TRBJ2-2	14	CAISEAGSTGELFF	TGTGCCATCAGTGAGGCAGGTTCCACCGGGGAGCTGTTTTTT
NA	NA	TRBV9	TRBJ1-2	14	CASSVDPGNYGYTF	TGTGCCAGCAGCGTAGATCCAGGGAACTATGGCTACACCTTC
NA	NA	TRBV7-9	TRBJ1-3	16	CASSSGLPGSGNTIYF	TGTGCCAGCAGCTCGGGACTCCCAGGCTCTGGAAACACCATATATTTT
TRBD1	NA	TRBV5-8	TRBJ2-5	16	CASSPGTGGFQETQYF	TGTGCCAGCAGCCCCGGGACAGGGGGATTCCAAGAGACCCAGTACTTC
NA	NA	TRBV6-5	TRBJ2-1	16	CASSYKGRGFYNEQFF	TGTGCCAGCAGTTACAAGGGTAGGGGCTTCTACAATGAGCAGTTCTTC
NA	NA	TRBV28	TRBJ2-4	14	CASSRGGPKNIQYF	TGTGCCAGCAGTCGCGGAGGGCCCAAAAACATTCAGTACTTC
NA	NA	TRBV18	TRBJ1-1	16	CASSPRKQGMNTEAFF	TGTGCCAGCTCACCACGTAAACAGGGAATGAACACTGAAGCTTTCTTT
TRBD2	NA	TRBV13	TRBJ2-1	16	CASSVQRGSSYNEQFF	TGTGCCAGCAGCGTCCAGCGGGGGAGCTCCTACAATGAGCAGTTCTTC
NA	NA	TRBV3-1/TRBV3-2	TRBJ2-7	16	CASSQPNTGLGYEQYF	TGTGCCAGCAGCCAACCAAATACAGGGCTCGGCTACGAGCAGTACTTC
TRBD1	NA	TRBV7-8	TRBJ1-4	16	CASSLGDRGRNEKLFF	TGTGCCAGCAGCTTAGGGGACAGGGGGCGGAATGAAAAACTGTTTTTT
NA	few	TRBV5-4	TRBJ1-3	16	CASSPGVGSSGNTIYF	TGTGCCAGCAGCCCCGGGGTTGGGTCCTCTGGAAACACCATATATTTT
TRBD1	NA	TRBV3-1/TRBV3-2	TRBJ1-2	15	CASSQRQGSNYGYTF	TGTGCCAGCAGCCAGCGACAGGGCTCCAACTATGGCTACACCTTC
TRBD1	few	TRBV6-6	TRBJ1-2	13	CASSSDRGYGYTF	TGTGCCAGCAGCTCCGACAGGGGTTATGGCTACACCTTC
NA	NA	TRBV7-6	TRBJ1-3	16	CASSLVTGSSGNTIYF	TGTGCCAGCAGCTTAGTGACGGGGAGCTCTGGAAACACCATATATTTT
NA	once	TRBV19	TRBJ1-5	15	CASSITRTGNQPQHF	TGTGCCAGTAGTATAACGCGAACAGGTAATCAGCCCCAGCATTTT
NA	NA	TRBV10-3	TRBJ2-1	14	CAISETSSYNEQFF	TGTGCCATCAGTGAGACTAGCTCCTACAATGAGCAGTTCTTC
NA	once	TRBV11-2	TRBJ1-1	14	CASSLGQPNTEAFF	TGTGCCAGCAGCTTAGGACAGCCGAACACTGAAGCTTTCTTT
NA	NA	TRBV28	TRBJ1-5	14	CASSLGGGNQPQHF	TGTGCCAGCAGTTTGGGAGGGGGCAATCAGCCCCAGCATTTT
TRBD1	NA	TRBV2	TRBJ2-7	13	CASRDRAMYEQYF	TGTGCCAGCAGGGACAGGGCAATGTACGAGCAGTACTTC
TRBD1	NA	TRBV6-5	TRBJ1-1	15	CASSRGQGLHTEAFF	TGTGCCAGCAGCAGGGGGCAGGGACTTCACACTGAAGCTTTCTTT
NA	NA	TRBV6-2/TRBV6-3	TRBJ1-1	13	CASSYKWSTEAFF	TGTGCCAGCAGTTATAAATGGAGCACTGAAGCTTTCTTT
TRBD1	NA	TRBV6-5	TRBJ1-6	14	CASSYGTETSPLHF	TGTGCCAGCAGTTACGGGACAGAGACCTCACCCCTCCACTTT
NA	NA	TRBV3-1/TRBV3-2	TRBJ1-2	17	CASSQDPYRRGGYGYTF	TGTGCCAGCAGCCAAGACCCCTACCGCCGAGGGGGATACGGCTACACCTTC
NA	NA	TRBV3-1/TRBV3-2	TRBJ1-1	15	CASSQALTVNTEAFF	TGTGCCAGCAGCCAAGCACTGACAGTGAACACTGAAGCTTTCTTT
NA	NA	TRBV13	TRBJ2-7	14	CASSFLAPGNEQYF	TGTGCCAGCAGCTTCCTAGCTCCCGGCAACGAGCAGTACTTC
TRBD1	NA	TRBV19	TRBJ1-5	13	CASSGTALGTQHF	TGTGCCAGTAGCGGGACAGCCTTGGGGACCCAGCATTTT
NA	NA	TRBV6-2/TRBV6-3	TRBJ1-5	16	CASSQRERVGNQPQHF	TGTGCCAGCAGCCAACGGGAACGGGTTGGCAATCAGCCCCAGCATTTT
NA	NA	TRBV5-1	TRBJ2-2	13	CASSYDSTGELFF	TGCGCCAGCAGCTATGACTCAACCGGGGAGCTGTTTTTT
TRBD2	NA	TRBV19	TRBJ2-7	15	CASSSWTSDNYEQYF	TGTGCCAGTAGTTCCTGGACTAGCGACAACTACGAGCAGTACTTC
TRBD1	NA	TRBV2	TRBJ2-7	15	CASSELDRGAGEQYF	TGTGCCAGCAGTGAGCTGGACAGGGGCGCGGGTGAGCAGTACTTC
TRBD1	few	TRBV28	TRBJ1-6	13	CASSLGTEETLHF	TGTGCCAGCAGTTTAGGGACAGAGGAAACCCTCCACTTT
TRBD1	NA	TRBV11-2	TRBJ2-3	18	CAGRRGQGLVGHTDTQYF	TGTGCTGGGCGTCGGGGACAGGGGCTCGTAGGGCACACAGATACGCAGTATTTT
TRBD2	NA	TRBV5-1	TRBJ2-2	17	CASSLVWAGANTGELFF	TGCGCCAGCAGCTTGGTGTGGGCGGGGGCGAACACCGGGGAGCTGTTTTTT
NA	NA	TRBV21-1	TRBJ1-5	21	CASSIPPTGTGVFYGNQPQHF	TGTGCCAGCAGCATCCCGCCCACCGGGACAGGGGTTTTCTACGGCAATCAGCCCCAGCATTTT
NA	many	TRBV28	TRBJ2-1	14	CASSFLGQTNEQFF	TGTGCCAGCAGTTTTTTGGGACAAACCAATGAGCAGTTCTTC
NA	many	TRBV5-5	TRBJ2-4	13	CASSSKLVDIQYF	TGTGCCAGCAGCTCGAAACTAGTGGACATTCAGTACTTC
NA	few	TRBV18	TRBJ2-3	13	CASSLRAADTQYF	TGTGCCAGCTCACTCAGGGCCGCAGATACGCAGTATTTT
TRBD1	NA	TRBV7-9	TRBJ1-2	14	CASSQPGQPYGYTF	TGTGCCAGCAGCCAACCGGGACAGCCCTATGGCTACACCTTC
TRBD1	NA	TRBV6-5	TRBJ2-2	14	CATGQGDGTGELFF	TGTGCCACAGGACAGGGGGACGGCACCGGGGAGCTGTTTTTT
NA	NA	TRBV7-2	TRBJ1-1	17	CASSSVARAYMNTEAFF	TGTGCCAGCAGCTCCGTGGCCAGGGCCTACATGAACACTGAAGCTTTCTTT
TRBD2	NA	TRBV3-1/TRBV3-2	TRBJ2-3	17	CASSPNSGRLRADTQYF	TGTGCCAGCAGTCCTAATAGCGGGCGACTGAGGGCAGATACGCAGTATTTT
TRBD1	NA	TRBV5-8	TRBJ2-1	13	CASSFFSGGEQFF	TGTGCCAGCAGTTTTTTCTCAGGGGGTGAGCAGTTCTTC
NA	NA	TRBV3-1/TRBV3-2	TRBJ2-2	11	CASEVTGELFF	TGTGCCAGCGAGGTTACCGGGGAGCTGTTTTTT
NA	NA	TRBV12-3/TRBV12-4	TRBJ2-5	13	CASSFGGRETQYF	TGTGCCAGCAGTTTCGGGGGGCGGGAGACCCAGTACTTC
TRBD1	NA	TRBV30	TRBJ1-3	15	CAWSVTGALGNTIYF	TGTGCCTGGAGTGTAACAGGGGCACTAGGAAACACCATATATTTT
NA	NA	TRBV19	TRBJ2-3	15	CASSSGGPSTDTQYF	TGTGCCAGTAGTTCGGGGGGCCCTAGCACAGATACGCAGTATTTT
NA	few	TRBV5-5	TRBJ1-2	14	CASSLDRSNYGYTF	TGTGCCAGCAGCCTAGACAGGTCCAACTATGGCTACACCTTC
TRBD1	NA	TRBV10-3	TRBJ1-4	13	CAISGQGEEKLFF	TGTGCCATCAGTGGACAGGGGGAGGAAAAACTGTTTTTT
NA	NA	TRBV5-1	TRBJ2-3	14	CASSLGGYTDTQYF	TGCGCCAGCAGCTTGGGCGGTTACACAGATACGCAGTATTTT
TRBD2	NA	TRBV6-4	TRBJ2-1	15	CASSDSLAGGNEQFF	TGTGCCAGCAGTGACTCACTAGCGGGAGGGAATGAGCAGTTCTTC
NA	NA	TRBV29-1	TRBJ1-1	15	CSVEVPKTENTEAFF	TGCAGCGTTGAAGTACCGAAGACTGAGAACACTGAAGCTTTCTTT
NA	NA	TRBV25-1	TRBJ1-3	12	CASGASGNTIYF	TGTGCCAGCGGAGCGTCTGGAAACACCATATATTTT
NA	NA	TRBV24-1	TRBJ1-5	13	CATGAPTHQPQHF	TGTGCCACCGGGGCACCCACCCATCAGCCCCAGCATTTT
TRBD2	few	TRBV30	TRBJ2-5	14	CAWSRGRAPETQYF	TGTGCCTGGAGCCGGGGGAGGGCCCCAGAGACCCAGTACTTC
TRBD2	NA	TRBV27	TRBJ2-3	14	CASSLGGRRNTQYF	TGTGCCAGCAGTTTGGGCGGGAGACGTAATACGCAGTATTTT
TRBD1	NA	TRBV18	TRBJ2-7	15	CASSRPGQGANEQYF	TGTGCCAGCTCTCGCCCGGGACAGGGGGCCAACGAGCAGTACTTC
NA	few	TRBV5-1	TRBJ2-1	14	CASSLFAGINEQFF	TGCGCCAGCAGCTTATTTGCGGGAATCAATGAGCAGTTCTTC
NA	NA	TRBV12-3/TRBV12-4	TRBJ2-7	13	CASSWAGRYEQYF	TGTGCCAGCAGCTGGGCGGGGAGATACGAGCAGTACTTC
NA	NA	TRBV6-6	TRBJ2-3	14	CASSQTTGHDTQYF	TGTGCCAGCAGTCAAACGACTGGACACGATACGCAGTATTTT